These 32 T cell receptor beta chains were all obtained from the same sample, sequenced in a study of vaccination effects on CD4 cells after COVID-19. Their antigen targets remain unknown. Antigen-specific CD4+ T cell clonotypes were called by their expansion after viral peptide-pool culture in ViraFEST. At the end of over 8 days of culture, CD4+ T cells were isolated. Each participant received a vaccine that was either BNT162b2 or mRNA-1273, given as two doses. Produced via immunoSEQ multiplex PCR; TCRdb's table is partial and in-frame only. The repertoire holds around 60,000 clones, with around 73% as singletons. The sequenced sample was CD4+ T cells from PBMCs cultured with HCoV-229E spike peptides, obtained after COVID-19 vaccination. The receptors were sampled from a human donor who received a COVID-19 vaccine.

This chain joins TRBV16 and TRBJ2-7; the D is unclear. V shed 1 base and J shed 3 bases, with 7 bases lying between them. In germline, CDR1 is KGHSY, CDR2 FQNENV. The CDR3 spans 13 residues. The CDR3 sequence: CASSQYRHYEQYV. The CDR3 DNA follows: TGTGCCAGCAGCCAATACCGCCACTACGAGCAGTACGTC.

The chain uses TRBV12-5 and TRBJ1-6; D gene unclear. The V gene's germline CDR1 is LGHNT and CDR2 FRNRAP. Trimming removed 3 bases at V and 0 bases at J, with 12 bases between. The CDR3 totals 17 residues. For the CDR3, the DNA is TGTGCTAGTGGTTTCCACCTCGAGAGCTCCTATAATTCACCCCTCCACTTT. Protein product: CASGFHLESSYNSPLHF.

Only one count was recorded for this clone. The V and J genes are TRBV6-5 and TRBJ1-1, with D unclear. Trimming removed 0 bases at V and 8 bases at J, with 10 bases between. In germline, CDR1 is MNHEY, CDR2 SVGAGI. CDR3 length equals 13 residues. The CDR3 protein is CASSYSSGVEAFF. CDR3 nucleotides: TGTGCCAGCAGTTACTCGTCCGGGGTAGAAGCTTTCTTT.

The rearrangement uses TRBV24-1 and TRBJ1-5, with a possible D match to TRBD1 (6 bases). The ends were cut back, 3 bases at V and 9 bases at J, with 14 bases in the middle. The CDR3 has 14 residues. CDR1 is KGHDR and CDR2 is SFDVKD in the germline V gene. The CDR3 sequence: CATSDATGGSPQHF. CDR3 in DNA: TGTGCCACCAGTGATGCGACAGGAGGTTCGCCCCAGCATTTT.

This clone was counted a single time. J is TRBJ1-1 and V is TRBV5-1; D gene ambiguous. Between the trimmed V and J ends, which lost 5 bases and 0 bases, there was a span of 11 bases. The CDR3 runs to 14 residues. CDR1 and CDR2 from the germline V gene are SGHRS and YFSETQ. CDR3 loop: CASRLTWLNTEAFF. The CDR3 DNA reads as TGCGCCAGCAGGTTGACCTGGCTGAACACTGAAGCTTTCTTT.

This clone appeared a few times. J is TRBJ1-5 and V is TRBV5-6; the D is unclear. From germline, CDR1 is SGHDT and CDR2 YYEEEE. Trimming left V 2 bases short and J 6 bases short, with 6 bases between. There are 12 residues in the CDR3. As DNA, the CDR3 is TGTGCCAGCAGCTTCGGACTTCAGCCCCAGCATTTT. Its protein is CASSFGLQPQHF.

The chain couples TRBV3-1 (or the pseudogene TRBV3-2) to TRBJ1-6; TRBD1 is a possible D gene (6 bases). In germline, CDR1 is LGHDT, CDR2 YNNKEL (reference sequence). V was trimmed by 1 base and J by 9 bases, leaving 19 bases between them. The CDR3 is 17 residues long. CDR3 loop: CASSQVGVGGMSSPLHF. CDR3 nucleotides: TGTGCCAGCAGCCAAGTGGGGGTAGGGGGGATGAGTTCACCCCTCCACTTT.

This clone was seen only a few times. The genes are TRBV27 and TRBJ1-6; D call uncertain. Germline V gene sequence: CDR1 MNHEY, CDR2 SMNVEV (reference sequence). The CDR3 is 15 amino acids. Trimming cost V 5 bases and J 7 bases, with 15 bases left between them. The CDR3: CASSQDGFRNSPLHF. In DNA form, the CDR3 reads TGTGCCAGCAGTCAAGACGGCTTTCGGAATTCACCCCTCCACTTT.

The genes are TRBV15 and TRBJ1-1; TRBD1 aligns across 7 bases. The CDR3 contains 15 residues. Looked up from germline, CDR1 is LNHNV and CDR2 is YYDKDF (reference sequence). The ends lost 6 bases at V and 0 bases at J; junction bases unmatched: 7. The CDR3 spells CATRDGTEMNTEAFF. The CDR3, as DNA: TGTGCCACCAGAGACGGGACAGAGATGAACACTGAAGCTTTCTTT.

The chain joins TRBV5-6 to TRBJ2-7; 9 nucleotides match TRBD1. With V trimmed by 4 bases and J by 12 bases, 8 bases remained unmatched. This CDR3 comprises 12 residues. Per germline, CDR1 SGHDT and CDR2 YYEEEE. CDR3 sequence reads: CASSITGTGLYV. CDR3 bases: TGTGCCAGCAGCATAACCGGGACAGGGCTGTACGTC.

The chain combines TRBV4-2 with TRBJ1-4; unclear D gene. V dropped 0 bases and J dropped 8 bases, with 4 bases sitting between them. Germline V CDR1 and CDR2: LGHNA, YNFKEQ. This CDR3 comprises 12 residues. In nucleotides, the CDR3 is TGTGCCAGCAGCCAAGATTTGGAAAAACTGTTTTTT. Its protein is CASSQDLEKLFF.

The chain carries TRBV7-3 and TRBJ2-3; 9 positions agree with TRBD1. This CDR3 has 14 residues. Trimming cost V 8 bases and J 6 bases; bases outside gene matches: 9. The germline gives CDR1 SGHTA, CDR2 FQGTGA. As DNA, the CDR3 is TGTGCCAGCGGGCCCGGGACAGGGTACGATACGCAGTATTTT. It encodes CASGPGTGYDTQYF. The full variable domain, in which reference TRBV7-3 and TRBJ2-3 provide the parts outside the CDR3, is GAGVSQTPSNKVTEKGKYVELRCDPISGHTALYWYRQSLGQGPEFLIYFQGTGAADDSGLPNDRFFAVRPEGSVSTLKIQRTERGDSAVYLCASGPGTGYDTQYFGPGTRLTVL.

This chain uses TRBV2 with TRBJ2-5; the D is unclear. The CDR3 sequence is 13 residues long. Trimming left V 10 bases short and J 0 bases short, with 12 bases between. Germline CDR1 and CDR2: SNHLY and FYNNEI. CDR3 protein: CATRQVNQETQYF. The CDR3 DNA reads as TGTGCCACCCGCCAGGTAAACCAAGAGACCCAGTACTTC.

This chain uses TRBV6-5 with TRBJ2-7; D may correspond to TRBD1 or TRBD2 (5 bases each). With 10 bases removed from V and 0 bases from J, the gap between germline ends came to 10 bases. From germline, CDR1 is MNHEY and CDR2 SVGAGI. This CDR3 is 12 amino acids long. The CDR3 DNA reads TGTGCCACGGCAGGGAGCTCCTACGAGCAGTACGTC. The encoded protein is CATAGSSYEQYV.

CDR3 region: CASSATGTGNYNEQFF. The CDR3 coding sequence is TGTGCCAGCAGCGCTACCGGGACAGGGAACTACAATGAGCAGTTCTTC. This sequence joins TRBV3-1 (or the pseudogene TRBV3-2) and TRBJ2-1, with TRBD1 identical over 9 bases. The length of the CDR3 is 16 residues. V trimming: 5 bases; J trimming: 3 bases; junction bases outside the gene matches: 8. Germline V lookup: CDR1 LGHDT, CDR2 YNNKEL (reference sequence).

This rearrangement joins TRBV6-5 to TRBJ2-3, with unresolved D. CDR3 size: 15 residues. Trimming stripped 0 bases from V and 4 bases from J, with 11 bases between. Germline loops: CDR1 MNHEY, CDR2 SVGAGI. CDR3 DNA: TGTGCCAGCAGTTACTCTTCCCAAAGGGCAGATACGCAGTATTTT. This sequence encodes CASSYSSQRADTQYF.

This clone came up a few times. The same CDR3 can be traced to other DNA sequences in this sample. This chain joins TRBV19 and TRBJ2-2, with TRBD1 matching 7 bases. The CDR3 loop spans 13 amino acids. Germline CDR1 reads LNHDA; CDR2 reads SQIVND (reference sequence). V trimming: 4 bases; J trimming: 6 bases; junction bases outside the gene matches: 2. CDR3 residues: CASSRGQPGELFF. In DNA, the CDR3 is TGTGCCAGTAGTAGGGGACAGCCCGGGGAGCTGTTTTTT.

V and J are TRBV5-1 and TRBJ1-1; D possibly corresponds to TRBD1 (5 bases). Trimming pared 3 bases from V and 4 bases from J, leaving 13 bases between. CDR1 SGHRS and CDR2 YFSETQ come from the germline V gene. There are 14 residues in the CDR3. In nucleotides, the CDR3 is TGCGCCAGCAGCTGGCAAGGGGAGCTCACTGAAGCTTTCTTT. This sequence encodes CASSWQGELTEAFF.

This chain joins TRBV19 and TRBJ2-1; D gene uncertain. Germline CDR1 and CDR2: LNHDA and SQIVND (reference sequence). V lost 8 bases and J lost 7, with 15 bases in between. The CDR3 extends over 13 amino acids. In DNA, the CDR3 is TGTGCCAGTCGACTCCCTCCGTTTAATGAGCAGTTCTTC. Amino acid sequence: CASRLPPFNEQFF.

This sequence joins TRBV10-1 and TRBJ2-1; TRBD2 agrees at 7 bases. Germline loops: CDR1 WNHNN, CDR2 SYGVQD (reference sequence). With V trimmed by 5 bases and J by 6 bases, 7 bases remained unmatched. This CDR3 contains 14 residues. CDR3 region: CASSKTSLSNEQFF. Written as DNA, the CDR3 is TGCGCCAGCAGTAAGACTAGCCTGTCCAATGAGCAGTTCTTC.

This chain connects TRBV5-8 to TRBJ2-3; the D call may be TRBD1 or TRBD2 (6 bases each). Germline CDR1 is SGHTS and CDR2 is YDEGEE. Between the trimmed V and J ends, which lost 7 bases and 2 bases, there was a span of 20 bases. CDR3 length: 16 residues. CDR3 sequence (DNA): TGTGCCAGCCCCGAGGCCCCGGGGGCGACCACAGATACGCAGTATTTT. Translated: CASPEAPGATTDTQYF. The complete variable domain, with remaining parts taken from reference TRBV5-8 and TRBJ2-3, reads EAGVTQSPTHLIKTRGQQATLRCSPISGHTSVYWYQQALGLGLQFLLWYDEGEERNRGNFPPRFSGRQFPNYSSELNVNALELEDSALYLCASPEAPGATTDTQYFGPGTRLTVL.

J is TRBJ1-2 and V is TRBV6-5; D is possibly TRBD1 (6 bases). Germline-derived CDR1 and CDR2 are MNHEY and SVGAGI. Trimming stripped 0 bases from V and 8 bases from J, with 16 bases between. This CDR3 is built from 15 residues. The CDR3 here is CASSYSNGGPAGYTF. In DNA form, the CDR3 reads TGTGCCAGCAGTTACTCGAACGGGGGGCCGGCAGGCTACACCTTC.

The J gene is TRBJ1-1, the V gene TRBV30, with a weak D call TRBD1 (5 bases). Looked up from germline, CDR1 is GTSNPN and CDR2 is SVGIG (reference sequence). The CDR3 is 14 amino acids. Trimming pared 3 bases from V and 0 bases from J, leaving 11 bases between. The CDR3, as DNA: TGTGCCTGGAGCCGACAGCCCCTGAACACTGAAGCTTTCTTT. Protein product: CAWSRQPLNTEAFF.

This clone was picked up one time. The chain is built from TRBV3-1 (or the pseudogene TRBV3-2) and TRBJ2-3, with TRBD2 matching over 10 bases. Looked up from germline, CDR1 is LGHDT and CDR2 is YNNKEL (reference sequence). With V trimmed by 6 bases and J by 5 bases, 5 bases remained unmatched. This CDR3 is 14 amino acids long. CDR3 DNA sequence: TGTGCCAGCAGGGAGCGGGGGGGCCTAGATACGCAGTATTTT. This sequence encodes CASRERGGLDTQYF.

This rearrangement joins TRBV2 to TRBJ2-5; D is perhaps TRBD1 (6 bases). V was pared by 4 bases and J by 0 bases, with 9 bases between. Germline V gene lookup returns CDR1 SNHLY and CDR2 FYNNEI. The CDR3 consists of 14 residues. The CDR3 bases are TGTGCCAGCAGTGCAGGGACATACCAAGAGACCCAGTACTTC. It codes for CASSAGTYQETQYF.

The gene calls are TRBV6-1 and TRBJ1-5; the D gene is possibly TRBD1 (5 bases). The CDR3 loop spans 14 amino acids. V lost 3 bases and J lost 4, with 10 bases in between. CDR1 is MNHNS and CDR2 is SASEGT in the germline V gene. CDR3 amino acids: CASSEQGENQPQHF. In DNA form, the CDR3 reads TGTGCCAGCAGTGAGCAGGGTGAGAATCAGCCCCAGCATTTT.

The J gene is TRBJ1-2, the V gene TRBV3-1 (or the pseudogene TRBV3-2); 8 bases agree with TRBD1. Looked up from germline, CDR1 is LGHDT and CDR2 is YNNKEL (reference sequence). The length of the CDR3 is 15 residues. V shed 4 bases, J shed 8 bases, and the junction held 12 bases outside the gene matches. The CDR3: CASSRETGAVIGYTF. CDR3 nucleotide sequence: TGTGCCAGCAGCCGGGAGACAGGGGCGGTGATCGGCTACACCTTC.

The chain employs TRBV6-1 and TRBJ1-4; 10 nucleotides line up with TRBD1. Germline V gives CDR1 MNHNS, CDR2 SASEGT. The V gene end was trimmed by 3 bases and the J gene end by 2 bases; junction bases not matched to a gene: 3. The CDR3 is 16 amino acids. The CDR3 protein is CASSDGTGVTNEKLFF. DNA of the CDR3: TGTGCCAGCAGTGATGGGACAGGGGTCACTAATGAAAAACTGTTTTTT.

This clone has just one count. The chain combines TRBV19 with TRBJ1-1; D gene ambiguous. V was trimmed by 2 bases and J by 5 bases, leaving 9 bases between them. The CDR3 contains 13 residues. CDR1 LNHDA and CDR2 SQIVND come from the germline V gene (reference sequence). For the CDR3, the DNA is TGTGCCAGTAGTATAAGAGCGGAGACTGAAGCTTTCTTT. Translation gives CASSIRAETEAFF. The entire variable domain, with the rest obtained from reference TRBV19 and TRBJ1-1, is as follows: DGGITQSPKYLFRKEGQNVTLSCEQNLNHDAMYWYRQDPGQGLRLIYYSQIVNDFQKGDIAEGYSVSREKKESFPLTVTSAQKNPTAFYLCASSIRAETEAFFGQGTRLTVV.

The chain uses TRBV7-8 and TRBJ1-3; no definite D call. Looked up from germline, CDR1 is SGHVS and CDR2 is FQNEAQ. This CDR3 spans 15 amino acids. Between the trimmed V and J ends, which lost 3 bases and 4 bases, there was a span of 13 bases. DNA for the CDR3: TGTGCCAGCAGCTTCGGGCAACTGGGGGGAAACACCATATATTTT. Its translation is CASSFGQLGGNTIYF. Using reference TRBV7-8 and TRBJ1-3 for the parts outside the CDR3, the full variable domain is GAGVSQSPRYKVAKRGQDVALRCDPISGHVSLFWYQQALGQGPEFLTYFQNEAQLDKSGLPSDRFFAERPEGSVSTLKIQRTQQEDSAVYLCASSFGQLGGNTIYFGEGSWLTVV.

For the CDR3, the DNA is TGTGCCACCAGCAGAGATGGGGAACCGGGACAGTCTCAGCATTTT. As protein: CATSRDGEPGQSQHF. The genes are TRBV15 and TRBJ1-5; TRBD1 aligns across 7 bases. The CDR3 is 15 amino acids. Germline V gene lookup returns CDR1 LNHNV and CDR2 YYDKDF (reference sequence). The ends lost 0 bases at V and 13 bases at J; junction bases unmatched: 12.

J is TRBJ2-2 and V is TRBV15; 8 bases are shared with TRBD2. The germline V gene has CDR1 LNHNV and CDR2 YYDKDF (reference sequence). The ends lost 0 bases at V and 7 bases at J; junction bases unmatched: 10. CDR3 size: 17 residues. The CDR3 region has the DNA TGTGCCACCAGCAGAGATCCGGGGGGGCCGAGTAACGGGGAGCTGTTTTTT. The encoded protein is CATSRDPGGPSNGELFF.